This T cell receptor (beta chain) was sequenced for a study of T cell changes during pregnancy in multiple sclerosis. Trimming cost V 2 bases and J 4 bases, with 3 bases left between them. CDR1 and CDR2 from the germline V gene are SGHKS and YYEKEE (reference sequence). This CDR3 has 12 amino acids. The repertoire was sequenced with immunoSEQ multiplex PCR; TCRdb's copy has only in-frame clones and lacks some. Here the sample spans roughly 61,000 clones, around 93% being singletons. The receptor was derived from a female donor with multiple sclerosis, enrolled in a pregnancy study. Here the sequenced sample was peripheral blood, taken after pregnancy. The V and J genes are TRBV5-5 and TRBJ1-4, with D unclear. The CDR3 loop is CASSFLNEKLFF. CDR3 DNA sequence: TGTGCCAGCAGCTTCCTTAATGAAAAACTGTTTTTT.